This T cell receptor beta chain was profiled in a study of shared clonotypes between healthy human individuals. Turning to the study itself: Donor composition was a couple of women and a few men, aged 18 to 49. CD4 naive and memory got three plates each, CD8 naive two, CD8 memory one.

Study-wide results and caveats: Generation probabilities of non-shared clonotypes were lower (relative to those shared by all four donors). In general, naive subsets displayed greater estimated richness than memory subsets did.

Generated by immunoSEQ multiplex PCR, the TCRdb table keeps only in-frame clones and is missing some. The sample holds hundreds of thousands of clones, 55% to 85% seen once. On this clone itself: Antigen specificity is unknown.

This TCR was recovered from a woman in her 30s in good health. The material sequenced was memory CD4+ T cells sorted from blood. Subset reported: CD45RA-negative fraction.

The CDR3 bases are TGTGCCAGCAGCTTAGAGTCCAGGAGGAACGGGGAGCTGTTTTTT. Its protein product is CASSLESRRNGELFF. This chain joins TRBV7-9 and TRBJ2-2; perhaps TRBD2 as D (5 bases). Germline V gives CDR1 SEHNR, CDR2 FQNEAQ (reference sequence). The CDR3 has 15 amino acids. V was pared by 1 base and J by 7 bases, with 13 bases between.